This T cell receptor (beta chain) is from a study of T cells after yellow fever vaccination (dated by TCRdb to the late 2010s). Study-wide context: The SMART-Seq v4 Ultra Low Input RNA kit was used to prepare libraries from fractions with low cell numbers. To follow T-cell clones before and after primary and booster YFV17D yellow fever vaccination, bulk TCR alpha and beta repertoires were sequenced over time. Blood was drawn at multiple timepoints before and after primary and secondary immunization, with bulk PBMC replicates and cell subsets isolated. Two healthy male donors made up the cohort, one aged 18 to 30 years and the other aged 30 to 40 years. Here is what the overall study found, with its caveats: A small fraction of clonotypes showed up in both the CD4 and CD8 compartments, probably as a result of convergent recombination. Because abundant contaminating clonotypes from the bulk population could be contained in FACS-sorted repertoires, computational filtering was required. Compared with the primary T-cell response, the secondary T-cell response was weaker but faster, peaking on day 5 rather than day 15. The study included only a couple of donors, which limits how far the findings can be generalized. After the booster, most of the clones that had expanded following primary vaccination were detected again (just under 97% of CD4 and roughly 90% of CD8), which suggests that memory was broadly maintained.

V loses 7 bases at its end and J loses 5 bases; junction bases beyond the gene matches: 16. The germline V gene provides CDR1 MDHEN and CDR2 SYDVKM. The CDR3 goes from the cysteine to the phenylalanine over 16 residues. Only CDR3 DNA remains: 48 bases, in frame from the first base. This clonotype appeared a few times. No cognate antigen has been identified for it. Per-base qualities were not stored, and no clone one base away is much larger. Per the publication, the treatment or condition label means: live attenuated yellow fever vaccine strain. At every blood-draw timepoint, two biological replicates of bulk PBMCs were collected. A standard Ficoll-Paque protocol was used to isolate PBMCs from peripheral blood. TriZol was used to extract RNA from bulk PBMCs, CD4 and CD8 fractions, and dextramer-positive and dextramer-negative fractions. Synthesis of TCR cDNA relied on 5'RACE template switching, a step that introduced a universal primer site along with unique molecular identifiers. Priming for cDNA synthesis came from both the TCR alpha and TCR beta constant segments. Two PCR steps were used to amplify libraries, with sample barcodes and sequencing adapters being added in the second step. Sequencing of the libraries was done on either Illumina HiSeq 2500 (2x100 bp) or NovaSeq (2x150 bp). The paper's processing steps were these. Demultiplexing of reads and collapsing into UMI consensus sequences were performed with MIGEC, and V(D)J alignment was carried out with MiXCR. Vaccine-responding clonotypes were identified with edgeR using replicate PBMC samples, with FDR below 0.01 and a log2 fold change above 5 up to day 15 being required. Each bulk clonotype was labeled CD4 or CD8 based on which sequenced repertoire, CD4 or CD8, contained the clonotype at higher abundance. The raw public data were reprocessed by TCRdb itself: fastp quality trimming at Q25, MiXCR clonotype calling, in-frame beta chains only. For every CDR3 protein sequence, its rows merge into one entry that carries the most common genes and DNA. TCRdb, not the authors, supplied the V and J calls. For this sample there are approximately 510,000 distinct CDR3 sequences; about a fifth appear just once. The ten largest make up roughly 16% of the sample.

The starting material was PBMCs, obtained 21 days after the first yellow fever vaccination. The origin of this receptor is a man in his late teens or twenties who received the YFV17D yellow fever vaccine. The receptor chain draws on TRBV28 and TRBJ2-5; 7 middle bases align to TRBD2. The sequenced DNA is TGTGCCAGCACCGCCCGGGCGGGGGTCTTATGGGAGACCCAGTACTTC. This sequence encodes CASTARAGVLWETQYF.